This T cell receptor (beta chain) was observed in a study of shared clonotypes between healthy human individuals (dated by TCRdb to between 2020 and 2021). With respect to the entire study: Three men and a couple of women, aged 18 to 49 years, made up the cohort. Between about 0.85 and 9.5 billion PBMCs per donor were obtained by leukapheresis. To estimate repertoire size and how much clonotypes are shared between individuals, the study performed deep sequencing of blood TCR repertoires from 4 to 6 healthy adults. Libraries were prepared and TCR repertoires were sequenced by different laboratories using diverse techniques, in order to increase sequencing depth and limit assay-specific biases.

The CDR3 contains 20 residues, cysteine and phenylalanine counted. Only the CDR3 portion is preserved as DNA: 60 bases, with reading frame beginning at the first base. The germline V gene encodes CDR1 LGHNA and CDR2 YSLEER. A distance of 27 bases separates the germline ends of V and J, which lose 2 bases and 4 bases respectively. The research as a whole found: Sampling was limited to blood, and TCR repertoires in tissue likely differ from TCR repertoires in blood. Based on pairwise subsampling, the degree of clonotype sharing among donors was expected to be affected by sequencing depth. Because the study included only a small number of donors, the genetic and exposure-history diversity represented was limited.

Using the deep immunoSEQ assay, TCR CDR3 regions were amplified from genomic DNA by multiplex PCR. For each cell subset, the extracted genomic DNA was distributed evenly across all wells of several immunoSEQ 96-well plates, and each plate served as one replicate. For unsorted PBMC, about 270 ng of genomic DNA, equivalent to approximately 28,000 T cell genomes, went into each replicate PCR. Ten immunoSEQ deep assay plates were used to sequence the unsorted PBMC genomic DNA. Purified libraries were measured with a Qubit 3.0 fluorometer, size-checked on a Bioanalyzer 2100, and measured again with the KAPA Library Quantification kit. A separate single-read 150-cycle Illumina NextSeq 550 flow cell was used to sequence each immunoSEQ 96-well plate. The source study handled its data this way. Because the immunoSEQ output included only junctional sequences and no quality scores, the filtering could not be the same as the filtering used for full-length reads. Sequences were annotated with PyIR, a Python wrapper for IgBLAST v1.9, and V/J genes and CDR3 were assigned using IMGT germline references. Reads were removed for weak V/J assignments (E-value above 1e-6), missing CDR3, stop codons, out-of-frame junctions, or ambiguous translated residues. V3J clonotypes were defined by identical inferred V gene, J gene, and CDR3 amino acid sequence. To compute the percentage overlap between repertoires, the number of shared unique clonotypes was divided by the size of the smaller repertoire. Richness of each repertoire was evaluated using RTK rarefaction, the Chao1 estimator, and Recon v2.1 estimates of unobserved clonotypes. In TCRdb, the immuneACCESS table is reduced to in-frame sequences with V and J assigned. These tables do not hold every clone; where another copy was compared, an unresolved V gene accounts for under half, and the others remain unexplained. V, J and clone size were drawn from that table, and D and trimming were deduced from the DNA. The sample includes some 470,000 clones, with about 82% observed a single time. The leading ten clones occupy roughly 13% of the sample.

The donors were healthy, HIV-negative adults who had no recently reported acute infections or vaccinations. Every donor was a Caucasian adult residing in Nashville, Tennessee, USA. For unsorted samples, tens of millions of PBMCs were counted, and genomic DNA was extracted using the QIAamp DNA Blood Mini kit. After blood collection by leukapheresis, PBMCs were isolated using Ficoll-Histopaque density gradient centrifugation and then cryopreserved in the vapor phase of liquid nitrogen. This clone was recorded only once. This receptor's antigen is unknown. No base quality information exists; no much larger clone differs at one position.

The source material was PBMCs. This TCR was recovered from a woman aged 40 to 50 in good health. Some clones in this sample may be carry-over from other donors' samples. The chain employs TRBV4-3 and TRBJ2-1; TRBD2 is perhaps the D gene, given 8 matching bases. The DNA is TGCGCCAGCAGCCAAACTCAACAGGGGTCAGCGGGAGCGGTATACAATGAGCAGTTCTTC. The encoded protein is CASSQTQQGSAGAVYNEQFF.